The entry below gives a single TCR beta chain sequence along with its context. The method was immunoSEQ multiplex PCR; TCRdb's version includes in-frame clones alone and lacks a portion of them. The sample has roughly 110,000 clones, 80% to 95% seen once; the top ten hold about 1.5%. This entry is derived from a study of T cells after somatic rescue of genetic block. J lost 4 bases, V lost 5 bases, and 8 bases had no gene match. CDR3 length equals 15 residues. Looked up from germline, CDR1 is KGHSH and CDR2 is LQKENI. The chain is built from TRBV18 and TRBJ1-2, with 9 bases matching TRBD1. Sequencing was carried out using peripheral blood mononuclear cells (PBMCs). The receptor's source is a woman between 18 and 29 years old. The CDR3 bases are TGTGCCAGCTCATCCGGACAGGGGAAGGTCTATGGCTACACCTTC. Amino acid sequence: CASSSGQGKVYGYTF.